Listed below are T cell receptor beta chains from one sample, sequenced in a study of blood T cell repertoires in COVID-19. The repertoire was sequenced with immunoSEQ multiplex PCR; TCRdb's copy has only in-frame clones and lacks some. The sample lists about 130,000 clones, about 80% occurring once. Sequenced: peripheral blood. These receptors all stem from a man aged 40-55 years with active or convalescent COVID-19. The conserved cysteine and the conserved F or W are not part of the CDR3 here. The order of the fields is V gene, J gene, CDR3 protein.

V gene: TRBV5-1
J gene: TRBJ2-2
CDR3 protein: ASRLAGTNTGELF

V gene: TRBV2
J gene: TRBJ2-4
CDR3 protein: ASRDPPGLAGGIKNIQY

V gene: TRBV7-2
J gene: TRBJ2-1
CDR3 protein: ASSLRGGGAALSEQF

V gene: TRBV4-1
J gene: TRBJ1-5
CDR3 protein: ASSQDRNQPQH

V gene: TRBV11-2
J gene: TRBJ2-3
CDR3 protein: ASSRLSGLVDTQY

V gene: TRBV11-2
J gene: TRBJ2-7
CDR3 protein: ASSSRTGNSYEQY

V gene: TRBV6-5
J gene: TRBJ2-7
CDR3 protein: ASKKGAYEQY

V gene: TRBV6-5
J gene: TRBJ2-2
CDR3 protein: ASSPGTSNTGELF

V gene: TRBV9
J gene: TRBJ2-7
CDR3 protein: ASSAVTGPRDEQY

V gene: TRBV11-2
J gene: TRBJ2-7
CDR3 protein: ASSWGHKSYEQY

V gene: TRBV4-3
J gene: TRBJ2-3
CDR3 protein: ASSQDHGQGGDTQY

V gene: TRBV4-2
J gene: TRBJ1-1
CDR3 protein: ASSQPGQMNTEAF

V gene: TRBV5-6
J gene: TRBJ2-7
CDR3 protein: ASSHGTISYEQY

V gene: TRBV10-3
J gene: TRBJ2-4
CDR3 protein: AISSRENIQY